Below are 32 T cell receptor beta chains sequenced from a single sample in a study of persistence of HIV-infected CD4 T cells. The stimulus was an HIV-1 Gag 15-mer peptide pool, roughly 1 ug/peptide/mL. Sorted nonresponding memory CD4+ T cells were CD40L-negative, CD69-negative, CD45RO-high. This was the immunoSEQ version 4 assay in survey mode. Libraries were prepared by immunoSEQ multiplex PCR; TCRdb keeps only in-frame clonotypes and omits some of them. This repertoire shows some 37,000 clones, approximately 78% found once; its top ten account for almost 1%. Their specific antigens are unknown. The sample here was cultured CD4+ T cells from PBMCs, taken from a patient who received antiretroviral therapy. These receptors were taken from an adult with HIV. The donor label of this sample is uncertain.

The J gene is TRBJ1-6, the V gene TRBV4-1; TRBD1 might be the D (6 bases). The germline V gene has CDR1 MGHRA and CDR2 YSYEKL. V dropped 0 bases and J dropped 3 bases, with 12 bases sitting between them. CDR3 size: 17 residues. CDR3 in amino acids: CASSQDPLTGYNSPLHF. CDR3 coding DNA: TGCGCCAGCAGCCAAGACCCGTTGACAGGCTATAATTCACCCCTCCACTTT.

This clone came up a few times. This rearrangement joins TRBV6-5 to TRBJ1-3; D call uncertain. V was pared by 3 bases and J by 3 bases, with 12 bases between. The CDR3 spans 15 residues. The V gene's germline CDR1 is MNHEY and CDR2 SVGAGI. The DNA of the CDR3 is TGTGCCAGCAGTTATAGGCCCTTGATTGGAAACACCATATATTTT. This gives the protein CASSYRPLIGNTIYF.

V is TRBV18 and J is TRBJ1-2; no reliable D call. CDR1 and CDR2 (germline): KGHSH, LQKENI. The germline V and J ends were trimmed by 0 bases and 0 bases, with 5 bases remaining between them. CDR3 length: 14 amino acids. The CDR3: CASSPPATNYGYTF. DNA for the CDR3: TGTGCCAGCTCACCACCGGCAACTAACTATGGCTACACCTTC.

This clone was detected once. The V call is TRBV24-1, the J call TRBJ2-3, with unresolved D. This CDR3 is 16 amino acids long. Germline assignment: CDR1 KGHDR and CDR2 SFDVKD. Between the trimmed V and J ends, which lost 1 base and 0 bases, there was a span of 10 bases. The CDR3 sequence: CATSDFSRKSTDTQYF. CDR3 bases: TGTGCCACCAGTGATTTTTCCCGGAAGAGCACAGATACGCAGTATTTT.

This clone was seen only a few times. The J gene is TRBJ1-2, the V gene TRBV5-1, with D possibly matching TRBD1 (5 bases). The germline CDR1 and CDR2 sequences are SGHRS and YFSETQ. CDR3 length equals 15 residues. V was clipped by 0 bases and J by 6 bases, with 15 bases between them. CDR3 nucleotide sequence: TGCGCCAGCAGCTTGGAGGGCAGGGAAATTGATGGCTACACCTTC. As protein: CASSLEGREIDGYTF. The variable domain in full, with the rest retrieved from reference TRBV5-1 and TRBJ1-2, is KAGVTQTPRYLIKTRGQQVTLSCSPISGHRSVSWYQQTPGQGLQFLFEYFSETQRNKGNFPGRFSGRQFSNSRSEMNVSTLELGDSALYLCASSLEGREIDGYTFGSGTRLTVV.

The sample holds a few counts of this clone. The J gene is TRBJ2-1, the V gene TRBV7-8; the match to TRBD2 covers 9 bases. V trimming: 7 bases; J trimming: 7 bases; junction bases outside the gene matches: 11. CDR3 length: 15 residues. Germline CDR1 is SGHVS and CDR2 is FQNEAQ. CDR3 sequence: CASIPGRGGRNEQFF. The CDR3 DNA is TGTGCCAGCATCCCCGGGCGGGGGGGAAGGAATGAGCAGTTCTTC.

This clone was counted once. The rearrangement uses TRBV9 and TRBJ2-7; D may be TRBD1 or TRBD2 (6 bases each). Per germline, CDR1 SGDLS and CDR2 YYNGEE. Trimming took 0 bases from V and 6 from J, leaving 19 bases between them. This CDR3 has 16 amino acids. The CDR3 here is CASSVALGRGLSEQYF. The CDR3 DNA is TGTGCCAGCAGCGTAGCGTTGGGCAGGGGACTTTCCGAGCAGTACTTC.

The rearrangement links TRBV29-1 to TRBJ1-1; 12 bases line up with TRBD1. The germline CDR1 and CDR2 sequences are SQVTM and ANQGSEA. The CDR3 runs 13 residues. V trimming: 7 bases; J trimming: 1 base; junction bases outside the gene matches: 1. The CDR3 is CSGDRGQNTEAFF. The CDR3 bases are TGCAGCGGGGACAGGGGGCAGAACACTGAAGCTTTCTTT.

The CDR3 loop is CASSPAGGSGETQYF. CDR3 bases: TGTGCCAGCAGCCCGGCAGGGGGCTCGGGAGAGACCCAGTACTTC. This rearrangement joins TRBV7-3 to TRBJ2-5; TRBD1 matches at 8 bases. With V trimmed by 5 bases and J by 4 bases, 9 bases remained unmatched. The CDR3 has 15 residues. The germline V gene has CDR1 SGHTA and CDR2 FQGTGA.

The chain links TRBV18 to TRBJ1-1; no clear D. The CDR3 sequence is 18 residues long. V was pared by 3 bases and J by 1 base, with 21 bases between. Germline loops: CDR1 KGHSH, CDR2 LQKENI. The CDR3, as DNA: TGTGCCAGCTCACCTAGTGGAGGCCAACCGGGCAGGAACACTGAAGCTTTCTTT. Translated: CASSPSGGQPGRNTEAFF.

The V and J genes are TRBV30 and TRBJ1-1; D gene ambiguous. Looked up from germline, CDR1 is GTSNPN and CDR2 is SVGIG (reference sequence). The CDR3 covers 13 residues. The V end lost 0 bases, the J end lost 8 bases, and 13 bases lay between the germline ends. The DNA for the CDR3 is TGTGCCTGGAGTGTAGGTCGGCGAGGAGAAGCTTTCTTT. Protein product: CAWSVGRRGEAFF.

This chain joins TRBV10-2 and TRBJ2-3, with TRBD2 matching over 15 bases. Trimming removed 3 bases from V and 5 bases from J; junction bases left unmatched: 12. The germline V gene encodes CDR1 WSHSY and CDR2 SAAADI. This CDR3 spans 19 amino acids. CDR3 coding DNA: TGCGCCAGCAGTGACCCCAAGGGACTAGCGGGGGGTACAGGAGATACGCAGTATTTT. Translating gives CASSDPKGLAGGTGDTQYF.

The chain carries TRBV6-6 and TRBJ1-4; tentatively, D is TRBD1 (6 bases). V was pared by 0 bases and J by 8 bases, with 13 bases between. The CDR3 loop spans 15 amino acids. Germline CDR1 reads MNHNY; CDR2 reads SVGAGI (reference sequence). In nucleotides, the CDR3 is TGTGCCAGCAGTTACTCGTCAGGGGAGGGCGAAAAACTGTTTTTT. Encoded protein: CASSYSSGEGEKLFF.

This chain uses TRBV7-2 with TRBJ1-5; D call uncertain. CDR1 is SGHTA and CDR2 is FQGNSA in the germline V gene. The CDR3 has 15 amino acids. V was cut by 4 bases and J by 0 bases, with 10 bases left in between. CDR3 coding DNA: TGTGCCAGCAGCTCCTCATCTTATAGCAATCAGCCCCAGCATTTT. Its protein is CASSSSSYSNQPQHF.

The genes are TRBV12-5 and TRBJ1-2; 7 positions match TRBD1. CDR1 LGHNT and CDR2 FRNRAP come from the germline V gene. The CDR3 length is 16 residues. Trimming cost V 2 bases and J 4 bases; bases outside gene matches: 10. CDR3 sequence (DNA): TGTGCTAGTGGTTTGACAACTAGGGGGCGAGGCTATGGCTACACCTTC. Translation gives CASGLTTRGRGYGYTF.

This sequence joins TRBV28 and TRBJ2-7; no clear D. The V gene's germline CDR1 is MDHEN and CDR2 SYDVKM. V was trimmed by 4 bases and J by 7 bases, leaving 8 bases between them. This CDR3 is 11 amino acids long. The CDR3: CASSSPREQYF. CDR3 in DNA: TGTGCCAGCAGTTCCCCGAGGGAGCAGTACTTC.

This sequence joins TRBV6-1 and TRBJ1-5; D possibly corresponds to TRBD1 (6 bases). The ends were cut back, 1 base at V and 2 bases at J, with 9 bases in the middle. This CDR3 contains 15 residues. The germline gives CDR1 MNHNS, CDR2 SASEGT. For the CDR3, the DNA is TGTGCCAGCAGTGAAGGGACAGTTGGCAATCAGCCCCAGCATTTT. Translated, it gives CASSEGTVGNQPQHF.

Only a few counts were recorded for this clone. The gene calls are TRBV5-1 and TRBJ1-1, with no clear D. The V end was cut by 1 base, the J end by 1 base, with 14 bases between. Germline-derived CDR1 and CDR2 are SGHRS and YFSETQ. This CDR3 contains 16 residues. CDR3 in DNA: TGCGCCAGCAGCTTGCTTTCTAGCACGGGGAACACTGAAGCTTTCTTT. It codes for CASSLLSSTGNTEAFF.

The genes are TRBV2 and TRBJ1-2; D not resolved. CDR1 SNHLY and CDR2 FYNNEI come from the germline V gene. There are 14 residues in the CDR3. Trimming shortened V by 0 bases and J by 8 bases, and 13 bases separated the two germline ends. CDR3 sequence: CASSEAHGARGYTF. In nucleotides, the CDR3 is TGTGCCAGCAGTGAAGCGCATGGCGCGAGGGGCTACACCTTC. The variable domain in full, completed from reference TRBV2 and TRBJ1-2, reads EPEVTQTPSHQVTQMGQEVILRCVPISNHLYFYWYRQILGQKVEFLVSFYNNEISEKSEIFDDQFSVERPDGSNFTLKIRSTKLEDSAMYFCASSEAHGARGYTFGSGTRLTVV.

The chain links TRBV7-2 to TRBJ2-3; possibly TRBD1 for D (6 bases). CDR1 and CDR2 (germline): SGHTA, FQGNSA. The CDR3 is 14 residues long. V lost 1 base, J lost 6 bases, and 11 bases lay in between. The DNA for the CDR3 is TGTGCCAGCAGCTTAGACTACAGGGAGGATACGCAGTATTTT. This codes for CASSLDYREDTQYF.

V and J are TRBV5-1 and TRBJ2-2; D assignment may be TRBD1 or TRBD2 (6 bases each). The CDR3 has 15 residues. Germline loops: CDR1 SGHRS, CDR2 YFSETQ. V was cut by 4 bases and J by 4 bases, with 14 bases left in between. CDR3: CASSTGGGVTGELFF. Here the CDR3 DNA reads TGCGCCAGCAGCACCGGGGGCGGTGTCACCGGGGAGCTGTTTTTT.

The chain uses TRBV6-2 or TRBV6-3 and TRBJ1-5; D unclear. Trimming cost V 6 bases and J 3 bases, with 12 bases left between them. CDR3 length: 14 amino acids. Germline assignment: CDR1 MNHEY and CDR2 SVGEGT. The CDR3 DNA sequence: TGTGCCAGCAGCAACCGGGAATTCAATCAGCCCCAGCATTTT. Translation: CASSNREFNQPQHF.

The chain carries TRBV3-1 (or the pseudogene TRBV3-2) and TRBJ2-3, with D hard to call. Trimming stripped 2 bases from V and 4 bases from J, with 10 bases between. The CDR3 is made up of 14 amino acids. Germline V gives CDR1 LGHDT, CDR2 YNNKEL (reference sequence). CDR3 sequence (DNA): TGTGCCAGCAGCCAACTAGTAGATTCAGATACGCAGTATTTT. Translated: CASSQLVDSDTQYF.

The chain is built from TRBV12-3 or TRBV12-4 and TRBJ1-2; possibly TRBD1 for D (6 bases). This CDR3 is 13 amino acids long. V lost 4 bases and J lost 5, with 11 bases in between. CDR3 DNA: TGTGCCAGCAGTTCCTCAACAGGGTATGGCTACACCTTC. Translating it yields CASSSSTGYGYTF.

The J gene is TRBJ1-6, the V gene TRBV9; tentative D call: TRBD1 (5 bases). Germline V gene sequence: CDR1 SGDLS, CDR2 YYNGEE. V was shortened by 0 bases and J by 6 bases, with 13 bases between the two germline ends. The CDR3 is 16 amino acids. CDR3 nucleotide sequence: TGTGCCAGCAGCGTAGGGGGGGGGAGCGGTAATTCACCCCTCCACTTT. Translating gives CASSVGGGSGNSPLHF.

The V call is TRBV2, the J call TRBJ1-6, with TRBD1 matching over 10 bases. This CDR3 has 15 amino acids. The V and J ends lost 8 bases and 7 bases, in that order; junction bases with no gene match: 8. The germline V gene encodes CDR1 SNHLY and CDR2 FYNNEI. In DNA form, the CDR3 reads TGTGCCAGCGAGTTCCAGGACAGGGGGAATTCACCCCTCCACTTT. It codes for CASEFQDRGNSPLHF.

The rearrangement links TRBV6-5 to TRBJ2-4; either TRBD1 or TRBD2 may fit D (5 bases each). V lost 11 bases and J lost 2, with 13 bases in between. The CDR3 consists of 13 residues. Germline loops: CDR1 MNHEY, CDR2 SVGAGI. CDR3 protein: CAVTEGPKNIQYF. CDR3 DNA: TGTGCCGTCACCGAGGGGCCCAAAAACATTCAGTACTTC.

The rearrangement links TRBV12-5 to TRBJ2-7, with 7 bases fitting TRBD1. V lost 4 bases and J lost 5; bases outside the gene matches: 5. The CDR3 covers 13 residues. CDR1 and CDR2 from the germline V gene are LGHNT and FRNRAP. The CDR3 DNA is TGTGCTAGTGGTTCTGACAGGGACCACGAGCAGTACGTC. This encodes CASGSDRDHEQYV.

The chain employs TRBV4-2 and TRBJ2-3, with 8 bases that match TRBD1. The CDR3 extends over 15 amino acids. Germline V gene lookup returns CDR1 LGHNA and CDR2 YNFKEQ. Germline trimming cut 4 bases from V and 6 bases from J; bases unmatched to any gene: 9. CDR3: CASSLTSGGLDTQYF. The CDR3 region has the DNA TGTGCCAGCAGCCTTACGTCAGGGGGCCTTGATACGCAGTATTTT.

J is TRBJ1-6 and V is TRBV6-6; 8 bases line up with TRBD1. CDR1 is MNHNY, CDR2 SVGAGI, per germline (reference sequence). There are 14 residues in the CDR3. V was pared by 5 bases and J by 9 bases, with 6 bases of the junction left unmatched. The CDR3 DNA is TGTGCCAGCAGTCCAGGACAGGGTCTTTCACCCCTCCACTTT. Translated, it gives CASSPGQGLSPLHF.

This rearrangement joins TRBV5-1 to TRBJ1-2, with 7 bases matching TRBD1. The germline V gene encodes CDR1 SGHRS and CDR2 YFSETQ. V lost 1 base, J lost 3 bases, and 12 bases stayed unmatched. The CDR3 has 17 amino acids. The CDR3 loop is CASSLRPTGKEDYGYTF. In nucleotides, the CDR3 is TGCGCCAGCAGCTTGCGCCCGACAGGGAAGGAGGACTATGGCTACACCTTC.

This rearrangement joins TRBV10-3 to TRBJ1-5, with D possibly TRBD1 on 6 matching bases. The CDR3 runs 15 residues. In germline, CDR1 is ENHRY, CDR2 SYGVKD. Trimming stripped 7 bases from V and 6 bases from J, with 19 bases between. CDR3 DNA: TGTGCCATCAAAGACCACAGGGTGCGCATTCAGCCCCAGCATTTT. Protein: CAIKDHRVRIQPQHF.